This T cell receptor beta chain was sequenced during a study of cytomegalovirus exposure and HLA in healthy donors (TCRdb year 2017). With respect to the entire study: In an earlier analysis of roughly 500 of the donors, 250 to 350 Gb of sequence data and roughly 100 million unique TCR beta sequences from about 190 million T cells were reported. An early release covering about 600 HLA-typed donors comprised about 300 gigabases of sequencing data and some 79 million unique TCR sequences. Among the roughly 400 genotyped donors, around 79% belonged to the genetic ancestry cluster associated with self-reported Caucasian donors. The study aimed to test whether cataloging public T cell receptors could reveal signatures of past pathogen exposure. The study used immunosequencing to profile the T cell repertoires of under 700 subjects and linked those repertoires to cytomegalovirus serostatus. Besides the first cohort of 666 subjects, a separate validation cohort made up of 120 different subjects was used. High-throughput TCR immunosequencing, statistical association of individual TCRs with disease status, and machine learning were combined to predict cytomegalovirus infection status. To study patterns of TCR occurrence, a later analysis re-analyzed previously published TCR beta repertoires from around 660 donors and added high-resolution HLA genotyping. In the later analysis, no new phenotypic data were used to find candidate immune exposures; instead, reliance was placed on TCR beta sequences and their occurrence across donors. In an earlier analysis of roughly 540 of the donors, high-throughput TCR beta sequencing was used to judge whether each TCR beta V gene segment behaved as functional or pseudogenic. Donor age, sex, ethnicity and CMV serostatus were collected together with the repertoire data. In a later genetic analysis, genome-wide SNP genotypes for about 55% of the roughly 700 donors were used, and that subset was treated as a discovery cohort. Every repertoire in the discovery cohort had been generated on one and the same sequencing platform. Class I and class II HLA loci were covered by the typing at four-digit resolution. Typing coverage differed by locus: A, B, C, DRB1 and DQB1 were typed in about 620-640 donors, DQA1 in 500 to 550, DPA1 in around 610, and DPB1 in 400 to 490. About five DR-DQ haplotypes were treated as single units for association and clustering because of strong linkage in the cohort. On average, around 240,000 unique TCR beta nucleotide sequences were sequenced per donor among more than 350 genotyped donors of the cohort, with about 19% of those sequences being non-productive.

What the work shows at the level of the full study, not this receptor alone: In a later analysis, 16,951 TCR beta sequences were associated with specific HLA alleles at a false discovery rate of 0.05. While some public TCRs were present in many individuals, most TCR sequences turned up only very rarely across donors. Because some donors lacked HLA typing at each locus, the association tests relied only on the typed subset. Strong co-occurrence of HLA alleles, especially DR and DQ, made assigning TCR associations to individual alleles difficult. CMV serostatus was the only immune exposure information available for the cohort. In a later genetic analysis, fewer N-insertions in productive TCRs were reported among donors in an Asian-associated ancestry cluster than the roughly 640-donor mean. In an earlier analysis of several hundred of the donors, most TCR beta V segments were observed in productive rearrangements about 87% or about 30% of the time, broadly matching IMGT annotations. A later analysis found that most CMV-associated TCR beta chains appeared HLA-restricted, with HLA associations seemingly driven largely by CMV exposure. According to the authors, the approach could potentially be generalized to other disease states and immunological phenotypes. Some IMGT-functional V segments, including TRBV6-2 and TRBV6-3, could not be distinguished by the 87-base-pair reads and were therefore excluded. In a later analysis, several top co-occurrence clusters were reported to appear linked to parvovirus B19, influenza, CMV and Epstein-Barr virus. Roughly uniform sequencing depth across donors was assumed in presence/absence analyses, although this assumption may not hold. Because counts were too low, fewer than 20 rarely observed V segments, including chromosome 9 orphons, were excluded from the earlier analysis of 500 to 700 of the donors. A further reported finding was that TCR beta sequences accurately predicted the HLA-A and HLA-B alleles for most subjects in the first cohort. The classifier was reported to diagnose cytomegalovirus status with high specificity and sensitivity in both the original cohort and the validation cohort. Correlated functional status among segregating V segments might reflect linkage disequilibrium, but an unknown experimental factor could not be ruled out. In vitro tests confirmed that a few of the cytomegalovirus-associated TCR beta chains recognize cytomegalovirus antigens. In a later analysis, TCR association rates were found to vary across HLA loci, with the most associated TCRs seen for DRB1 alleles and the fewest for HLA-C alleles. In a later genetic analysis, a missense DCLRE1C variant was associated with V-gene and J-gene trimming of TCR beta chains, and the association was replicated in an independent cohort. The study gave a list of around 170 TCR beta chains associated with cytomegalovirus. A later analysis found that HLA-associated TCR beta chains were more clonally expanded and had lower generation probabilities than equally common non-associated chains. A cluster of highly shared sequence variants was judged likely to represent a technical artifact of the sequencing pipeline. In this cohort, only TCR beta chains were sequenced, and detectable features were limited by the absence of alpha or paired-chain data.

This clone was seen a few times. The target of this receptor is not known. No quality values exist for individual bases; no much larger clone is one base distant. Libraries came from the immunoSEQ multiplex PCR assay. For the multiplex PCR, a mixture combining 60 forward primers for TCR Vbeta segments and 13 reverse primers for TCR Jbeta segments was used. A multiplex PCR assay on genomic DNA amplified the CDR3 region of rearranged TCR beta genes. Amplified TCR beta libraries were sequenced as 87-base-pair reads on the Illumina HiSeq System. The paper's data handling went like this. A later analysis counted 75 million to 100 million unique TCR beta chains across the 550 to 750 repertoires, and around 12 million of these chains were shared by at least two donors. To remove PCR and sequencing errors, raw reads were error-corrected and collapsed into unique sequences using a nearest-neighbor algorithm that merged closely related sequences. To assign V, D and J gene segments, CDR3 sequences were aligned to IMGT reference sequences. For a sequence to be retained, at least a six-nucleotide match to both a V gene segment and a J gene segment was required. A rearrangement was called productive if the CDR3 had no stop codons and remained in frame with V and J, and every other rearrangement was called non-productive. Following IMGT convention, CDR3 was defined as the stretch from the second conserved V-encoded cysteine up to the conserved J-encoded phenylalanine. The earlier analysis of fewer than 700 of the donors excluded sequences that lacked an unambiguous match to a single V gene segment. In an earlier analysis of 587 of the donors, V segments were called functional above 56.7% productive rearrangements and were called segregating when the between-donor standard deviation exceeded 5%. A statistical classification framework was built to diagnose cytomegalovirus status from the catalog of TCR beta chain sequences. V and J gene assignment, in a later analysis, came from comparing TCR nucleotide sequences with IMGT/GENE-DB human TR gene sequences. A later analysis assigned CDR3 sequences and most-parsimonious VDJ recombination scenarios with the TCRdist pipeline. In a later analysis, each TCR beta chain was defined by its CDR3 amino acid sequence together with its V-gene family, and reads without a unique V-gene family were excluded. To address suspected cross-contamination and a sequencing artifact, a later analysis removed approximately 590 highly shared, low-generation-probability nucleotide sequences. In a later analysis, a clonal expansion index was calculated for each public chain from normalized within-repertoire ranks of inferred template counts. In a later analysis, generation probabilities were computed using a VDJ recombination model fitted to out-of-frame rearrangements, and the results were checked against IGoR. In a later analysis, hypergeometric tests were used to score TCR-TCR, TCR-HLA and TCR-CMV co-occurrence, with a repertoire-size bias correction applied to TCR pairs. False discovery rates were estimated in a later analysis by permuting HLA or CMV assignments 20 times. In a later analysis, co-occurring TCRs were grouped using DBSCAN, and TCRdist sequence similarity was added for clustering within HLA-allele-positive subsets. Repertoires with fewer than 30,000 or more than 120,000 public chains were left out of co-occurrence clustering, as were roughly five repertoires with anomalous nucleotide sharing. What TCRdb holds here is the immuneACCESS table cut down to in-frame rearrangements. Part of the clones is not present; checked against another copy, under half of the missing clones reflect an unresolved V gene, and the others are unexplained. That table is the source of V, J and clone size, and D and trimming were worked out from the DNA. This sample gives 140,000 or so clones in total; around four fifths of them show up just once. 2.5% to 3% of the sample comes from the top ten.

The cohort consisted of 600 to 750 healthy bone marrow donors. At the time of sampling, all cohort members were nominally healthy, though unrecorded immune exposures were likely present. The donor was CMV seronegative and belonged to the group of 380 or so seronegative cohort members. Each donor provided a peripheral blood sample, and peripheral blood mononuclear cells were used for TCR beta sequencing. Genomic DNA was extracted from the blood cell samples with the Qiagen DNeasy Blood Extraction Kit. Unmatched junction bases come to 5, with V trimmed by 5 bases and J by 1 base. Via the germline V gene, CDR1 is MNHEY and CDR2 SVGAGI. Measured from the cysteine to the phenylalanine, the CDR3 is 15 residues long. Solely the CDR3 DNA is kept, with 45 bases framed from the first base.

The sample was PBMCs. This sequence uses TRBV6-5 and TRBJ1-2; a stretch of 9 junction bases matches TRBD1. The clonotype comes from a female donor in good health and CMV-seronegative. DNA sequence: TGTGCCAGCAGTCACCGACAGGGGGGTAACTATGGCTACACCTTC. It codes for CASSHRQGGNYGYTF.